A selection of T cell receptor beta chains follows, all from one sample in a study of human T cells and chemical hapten exposure. TCRdb called the RACE reads again in MiXCR, with one record for every CDR3 protein. Of some 380,000 distinct CDR3 sequences listed, roughly 5% were seen once; the top ten hold approximately 2.5%. Sequenced here: whole blood, sampled in connection with sensitization to the hapten diphenylcyclopropenone (DPC). The receptor set was obtained from a woman aged 45-59 years with alopecia areata. Some clones in this sample may be carry-over from other donors' samples. The CDR3 runs from the conserved cysteine through the conserved F or W. The D gene is left open where the match is weak. Some rows mark clone size as missing; the rest say once, few, many or name a class of expanded clone.

v_gene	j_gene	abundance	d_gene	CDR3aa	CDR3nt
TRBV4-2	TRBJ1-1	NA	TRBD1	CASSQLTTGGFTEAFF	TGTGCCAGCAGCCAACTTACGACAGGGGGCTTTACTGAAGCTTTCTTT
TRBV12-3/TRBV12-4	TRBJ2-7	many	NA	CASRSSAMGEQYF	TGTGCCAGCAGGTCCTCAGCGATGGGGGAGCAGTACTTC
TRBV6-2/TRBV6-3	TRBJ1-5	NA	NA	CASSFGGPRLSQHF	TGTGCCAGCAGTTTCGGGGGCCCTCGTCTTTCCCAGCATTTT
TRBV29-1	TRBJ2-7	NA	NA	CSVEWGEAEQYF	TGCAGCGTTGAATGGGGGGAGGCCGAGCAGTACTTC
TRBV20-1	TRBJ2-7	NA	TRBD2	CSVGLAGEPWEQYF	TGCAGTGTCGGACTAGCGGGAGAACCGTGGGAGCAGTACTTC
TRBV28	TRBJ1-1	many	NA	CASSPSGRGPEAFF	TGTGCCAGCAGTCCCTCCGGCAGGGGACCTGAAGCTTTCTTT
TRBV7-8	TRBJ2-3	few	NA	CASSLGRGQGIDTQYF	TGTGCCAGCAGCTTAGGGAGAGGGCAGGGAATAGATACGCAGTATTTT
TRBV20-1	TRBJ1-5	many	NA	CSARARGHFSNQPQHF	TGCAGTGCTAGAGCCAGGGGACACTTTAGCAATCAGCCCCAGCATTTT
TRBV29-1	TRBJ2-4	NA	NA	CSVARGEPKNIQYF	TGCAGCGTGGCCAGGGGGGAGCCCAAAAACATTCAGTACTTC
TRBV20-1	TRBJ1-2	many	NA	CSASLTVTNYGYTF	TGCAGTGCTAGTCTTACGGTCACTAACTATGGCTACACCTTC
TRBV20-1	TRBJ2-3	few	TRBD2	CSPPLAGYHTQYF	TGCAGTCCGCCACTAGCGGGATATCATACGCAGTATTTT
TRBV20-1	TRBJ2-5	many	NA	CSARDKTLETQYF	TGCAGTGCTCGAGACAAAACTCTTGAGACCCAGTACTTC
TRBV5-1	TRBJ1-5	many	TRBD1	CASRPTGGSNQPQHF	TGCGCCAGCAGACCGACAGGGGGAAGCAATCAGCCCCAGCATTTT
TRBV9	TRBJ2-1	NA	TRBD2	CASSVGAGDSSYNEQFF	TGTGCCAGCAGCGTAGGAGCGGGGGATAGCTCCTACAATGAGCAGTTCTTC
TRBV15	TRBJ2-5	many	NA	CATSLRGGGLQETQYF	TGTGCCACCAGCCTTCGGGGCGGGGGCCTCCAAGAGACCCAGTACTTC
TRBV20-1	TRBJ1-5	NA	NA	CSARVQGAIQPQHF	TGCAGTGCTAGAGTCCAGGGTGCGATTCAGCCCCAGCATTTT
TRBV7-2	TRBJ2-7	many	TRBD2	CASSLGGKLIEQYF	TGTGCCAGCAGCTTGGGAGGGAAGCTTATTGAGCAGTACTTC
TRBV10-3	TRBJ2-3	many	TRBD2	CAIIPGLAGWGTDTQYF	TGTGCCATCATCCCGGGACTAGCGGGATGGGGCACAGATACGCAGTATTTT
TRBV4-2	TRBJ1-1	many	NA	CASSSAEQNTEAFF	TGTGCCAGCAGCAGCGCAGAGCAGAACACTGAAGCTTTCTTT
TRBV9	TRBJ1-4	NA	NA	CASSVGSEGKLFF	TGTGCCAGCAGCGTAGGTTCTGAAGGAAAACTGTTTTTT
TRBV3-1	TRBJ1-1	NA	NA	CAFREQGASTEAFF	TGTGCTTTCCGCGAACAAGGGGCCTCGACTGAAGCTTTCTTT
TRBV7-8	TRBJ2-5	many	TRBD2	CASSSSPRGLAGAETQYF	TGTGCCAGCAGCTCCTCCCCACGGGGCCTAGCGGGGGCAGAGACCCAGTACTTC
TRBV5-1	TRBJ2-5	few	TRBD1	CASSLAGTGFRKTQYF	TGCGCCAGCAGCTTGGCGGGGACAGGGTTTCGGAAGACCCAGTACTTC
TRBV20-1	TRBJ2-2	few	NA	CSARDGVVGPGELFF	TGCAGTGCTAGAGACGGAGTAGTGGGTCCCGGGGAGCTGTTTTTT
TRBV7-2	TRBJ2-3	many	TRBD1	CASSHNRGPSTDTQYF	TGTGCCAGCAGCCACAACAGGGGCCCAAGCACAGATACGCAGTATTTT
TRBV27	TRBJ2-7	many	NA	CASSLTERSYEQYF	TGTGCCAGCAGTTTGACCGAGAGATCCTACGAGCAGTACTTC
TRBV7-9	TRBJ1-4	many	NA	CASSLGGRGTPLF	TGTGCCAGCAGCTTAGGGGGTCGGGGGACCCCCCTTTTT
TRBV20-1	TRBJ1-1	many	TRBD1	CSATETGANTEAFF	TGCAGTGCTACAGAGACAGGGGCGAACACTGAAGCTTTCTTT
TRBV6-4	TRBJ1-6	many	NA	CASSDSLNNSPLHF	TGTGCCAGCAGTGACAGTCTGAATAATTCACCCCTCCACTTT
TRBV12-3/TRBV12-4	TRBJ1-2	many	NA	CASSLKGINYGYTF	TGTGCCAGCAGTTTAAAGGGAATTAATTATGGCTACACCTTC
TRBV24-1	TRBJ1-2	few	NA	CATSDPTGVYGYTF	TGTGCCACCAGTGACCCTACAGGAGTCTATGGCTACACCTTC
TRBV5-1	TRBJ1-2	NA	TRBD1	CASRTIIGTDSFYGYTF	TGCGCCAGCAGGACCATAATAGGGACAGATTCTTTCTATGGCTACACCTTC
TRBV20-1	TRBJ1-3	many	NA	CSAIEGSSGNTIYF	TGCAGTGCTATTGAAGGAAGCTCTGGAAACACCATATATTTT
TRBV20-1	TRBJ2-3	few	NA	CSASYRGPSTDTQYF	TGCAGTGCTTCCTATCGGGGGCCTAGCACAGATACGCAGTATTTT
TRBV29-1	TRBJ2-1	many	TRBD2	CSVRTSGLPGEQFF	TGCAGCGTAAGGACTAGCGGGTTACCAGGGGAGCAGTTCTTC
TRBV25-1	TRBJ2-7	many	NA	CASSRPSSYEQYF	TGTGCCAGCAGTCGCCCCAGCTCCTACGAGCAGTACTTC
TRBV29-1	TRBJ1-2	many	NA	CSVLQGGVGYGYTF	TGCAGCGTGCTTCAGGGAGGTGTGGGCTATGGCTACACCTTC
TRBV2	TRBJ1-5	many	TRBD1	CASSLPGQGVQPQHF	TGTGCCAGCAGTCTTCCCGGACAGGGAGTGCAGCCCCAGCATTTT
TRBV4-1	TRBJ1-1	many	NA	CASSQDAHWNTEAFF	TGCGCCAGCAGCCAAGATGCACACTGGAACACTGAAGCTTTCTTT
TRBV2	TRBJ1-6	many	NA	CASSGDQSPLHF	TGTGCCAGCAGCGGCGATCAGTCACCCCTCCACTTT
TRBV19	TRBJ1-2	many	NA	CASSARELGYTF	TGTGCCAGTAGTGCCAGGGAACTCGGCTACACCTTC
TRBV7-9	TRBJ2-1	few	NA	CASSPWGGPDNEQFF	TGTGCCAGCAGCCCGTGGGGGGGGCCCGACAATGAGCAGTTCTTC